This T cell receptor (beta chain) was captured in a study of blood T cell repertoires in COVID-19. Across the whole study: The United States, Italy and Spain supplied acute and convalescent COVID-19 samples.

Seattle researchers signed up patients amid active infection and tracked them longitudinally. Libraries were prepared by immunoSEQ multiplex PCR; TCRdb keeps only in-frame clonotypes and omits some of them. This sample has 150,000 to 250,000 clones, with around 79% found just once. Germline CDR1 SGHTA, CDR2 FQGNSA. The CDR3 has 16 amino acids. Losses at the gene ends were 3 bases for V and 1 base for J; bases not matched to a gene: 5. This TCR derives from a woman aged 40-49 years with COVID-19, enrolled during active disease. Source material: peripheral blood. This chain links TRBV7-2 with TRBJ2-3, with 9 bases matching TRBD2. The CDR3 coding sequence is TGTGCCAGCAGCTTGATACTAGCGGGCGGCACAGATACGCAGTATTTT. It codes for CASSLILAGGTDTQYF.